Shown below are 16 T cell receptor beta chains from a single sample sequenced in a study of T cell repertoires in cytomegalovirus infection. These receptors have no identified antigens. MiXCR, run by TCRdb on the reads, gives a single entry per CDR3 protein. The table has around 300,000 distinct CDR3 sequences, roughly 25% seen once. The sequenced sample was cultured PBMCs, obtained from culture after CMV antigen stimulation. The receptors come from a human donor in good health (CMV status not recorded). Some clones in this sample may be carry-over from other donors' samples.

The CDR3 region has the DNA TGCGCCAGCAGCGAGGTTTCCTACGAGCAGTACGTC. It yields the protein CASSEVSYEQYV. The chain recombines TRBV10-1 with TRBJ2-7; D not resolved. In germline, CDR1 is WNHNN, CDR2 SYGVQD (reference sequence). CDR3 length: 12 amino acids. V lost 6 bases to trimming and J lost 1 base, with 7 bases between them.

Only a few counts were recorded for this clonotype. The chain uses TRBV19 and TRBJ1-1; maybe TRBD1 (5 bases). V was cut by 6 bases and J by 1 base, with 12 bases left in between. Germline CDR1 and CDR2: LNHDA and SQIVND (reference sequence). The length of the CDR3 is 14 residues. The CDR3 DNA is TGTGCCAGTAGGACCGGGCAGGGGAACACTGAAGCTTTCTTT. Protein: CASRTGQGNTEAFF.

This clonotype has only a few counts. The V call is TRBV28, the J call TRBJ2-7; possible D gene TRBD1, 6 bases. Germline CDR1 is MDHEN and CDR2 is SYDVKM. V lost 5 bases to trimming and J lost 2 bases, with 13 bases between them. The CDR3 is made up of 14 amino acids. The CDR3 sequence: CASSGRTEAYEQYF. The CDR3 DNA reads TGTGCCAGCAGTGGCAGGACAGAAGCCTACGAGCAGTACTTC.

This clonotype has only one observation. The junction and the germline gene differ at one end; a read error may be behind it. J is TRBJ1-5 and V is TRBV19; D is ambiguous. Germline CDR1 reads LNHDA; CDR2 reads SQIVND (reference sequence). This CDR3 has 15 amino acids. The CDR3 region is CVSLMTHYSNQPQHF. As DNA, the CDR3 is TGTGTCAGTCTGATGACACATTATAGCAATCAGCCCCAGCATTTT.

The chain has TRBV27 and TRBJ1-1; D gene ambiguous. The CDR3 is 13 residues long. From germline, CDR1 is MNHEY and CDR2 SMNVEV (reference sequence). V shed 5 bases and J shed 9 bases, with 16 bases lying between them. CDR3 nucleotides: TGTGCCAGCAGTCCCTACAACGTCCTTAAAGCTTTCTTT. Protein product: CASSPYNVLKAFF.

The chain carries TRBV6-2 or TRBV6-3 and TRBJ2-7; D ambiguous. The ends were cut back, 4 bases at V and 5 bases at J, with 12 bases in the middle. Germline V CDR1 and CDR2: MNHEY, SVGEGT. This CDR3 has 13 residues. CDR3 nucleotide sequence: TGTGCCAGCAGTTTGGGATCCTGGGACGAGCAGTACTTC. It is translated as CASSLGSWDEQYF.

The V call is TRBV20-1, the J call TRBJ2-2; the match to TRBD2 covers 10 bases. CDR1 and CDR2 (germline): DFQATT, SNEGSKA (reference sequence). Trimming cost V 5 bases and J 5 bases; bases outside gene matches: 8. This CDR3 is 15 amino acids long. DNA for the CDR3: TGCAGTGCTCGTAGACTAGCGGGTAGGACCGGGGAGCTGTTTTTT. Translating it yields CSARRLAGRTGELFF.

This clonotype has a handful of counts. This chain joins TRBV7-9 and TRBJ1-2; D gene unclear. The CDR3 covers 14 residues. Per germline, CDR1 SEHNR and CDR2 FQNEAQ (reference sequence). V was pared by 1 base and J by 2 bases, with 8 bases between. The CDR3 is CASSLEVLNYGYTF. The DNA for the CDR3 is TGTGCCAGCAGCTTAGAGGTCCTAAACTATGGCTACACCTTC.

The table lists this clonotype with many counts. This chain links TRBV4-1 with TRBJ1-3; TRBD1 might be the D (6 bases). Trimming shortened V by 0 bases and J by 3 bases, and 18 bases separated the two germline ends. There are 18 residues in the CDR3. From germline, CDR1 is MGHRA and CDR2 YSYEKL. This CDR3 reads CASSQDSPQGQFGNTIYF. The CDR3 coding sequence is TGCGCCAGCAGCCAAGATTCACCGCAGGGGCAGTTTGGAAACACCATATATTTT.

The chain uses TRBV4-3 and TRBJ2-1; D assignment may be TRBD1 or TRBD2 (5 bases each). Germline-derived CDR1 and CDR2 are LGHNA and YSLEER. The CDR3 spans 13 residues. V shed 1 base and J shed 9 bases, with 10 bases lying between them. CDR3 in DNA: TGCGCCAGCAGCCAAGGAACGGGACGTGAGCAGTTCTTC. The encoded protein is CASSQGTGREQFF.

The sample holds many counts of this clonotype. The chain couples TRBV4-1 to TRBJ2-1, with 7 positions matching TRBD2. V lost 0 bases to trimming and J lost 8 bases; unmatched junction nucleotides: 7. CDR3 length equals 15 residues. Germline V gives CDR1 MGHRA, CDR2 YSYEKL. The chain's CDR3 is CASSQDGTTYDEQFF. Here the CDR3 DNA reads TGCGCCAGCAGCCAAGATGGGACTACTTACGATGAGCAGTTCTTC.

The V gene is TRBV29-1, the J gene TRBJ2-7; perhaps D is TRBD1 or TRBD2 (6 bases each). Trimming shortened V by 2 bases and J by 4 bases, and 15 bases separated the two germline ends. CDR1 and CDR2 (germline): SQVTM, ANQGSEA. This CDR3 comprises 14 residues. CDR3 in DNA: TGCAGCGTTGAATCAAGAAGGGGGAGGTACGAGCAGTACTTC. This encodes CSVESRRGRYEQYF.

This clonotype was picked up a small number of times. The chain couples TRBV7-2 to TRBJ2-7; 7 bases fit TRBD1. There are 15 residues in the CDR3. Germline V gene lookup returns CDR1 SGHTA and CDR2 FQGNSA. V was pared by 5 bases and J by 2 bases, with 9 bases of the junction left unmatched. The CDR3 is CASSKTGAFTYEQYF. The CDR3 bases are TGTGCCAGCAGCAAAACAGGGGCCTTTACCTACGAGCAGTACTTC.

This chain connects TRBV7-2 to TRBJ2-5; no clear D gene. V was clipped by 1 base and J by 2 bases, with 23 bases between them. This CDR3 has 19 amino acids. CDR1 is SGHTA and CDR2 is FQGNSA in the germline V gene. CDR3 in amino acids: CASSLGEITAEPRQETQYF. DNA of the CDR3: TGTGCCAGCAGCTTAGGAGAGATTACCGCGGAACCCCGTCAAGAGACCCAGTACTTC.

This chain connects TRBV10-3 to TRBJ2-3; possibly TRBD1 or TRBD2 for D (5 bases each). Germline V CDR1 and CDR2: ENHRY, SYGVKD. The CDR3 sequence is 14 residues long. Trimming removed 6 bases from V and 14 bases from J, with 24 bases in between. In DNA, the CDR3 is TGTGCCATCAGCCCCTACCCCCGGGACGCTAATCCGTATTTT. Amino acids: CAISPYPRDANPYF.

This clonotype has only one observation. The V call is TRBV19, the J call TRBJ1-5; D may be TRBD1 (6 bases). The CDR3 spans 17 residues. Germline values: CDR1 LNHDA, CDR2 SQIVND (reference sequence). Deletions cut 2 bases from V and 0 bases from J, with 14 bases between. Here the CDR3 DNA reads TGTGCCAGTAGTATACGAGACAGGAGATATAGCAATCAGCCCCAGCATTTT. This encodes CASSIRDRRYSNQPQHF.